The source of this T cell receptor beta chain is a study of cytomegalovirus exposure and HLA in healthy donors. J was trimmed by 6 bases and V by 5 bases; bases with no gene match: 6. CDR3 length: 13 residues. Germline assignment: CDR1 MNHNS and CDR2 SASEGT. Primers: 60 Vbeta forward and 13 Jbeta reverse. Produced via immunoSEQ multiplex PCR; TCRdb's table is partial and in-frame only. The table lists tens of thousands of clones, roughly 84% of them singletons, with under 3.5% in the top ten. The chain has TRBV6-1 and TRBJ2-7, with 8 bases aligning to TRBD1. The sample consisted of PBMCs. The source is a woman younger than 30 in good health and CMV-seronegative. The CDR3 sequence is CASSFRTGTEQYF. The CDR3 DNA reads TGTGCCAGCAGTTTCCGGACAGGGACCGAGCAGTACTTC.